Below are 12 T cell receptor beta chains sequenced from a single sample in a study of shared clonotypes between healthy human individuals. This table comes from immunoSEQ multiplex PCR, and its TCRdb copy is limited to in-frame clones, with some not included. The sample has millions of clones; approximately 93% are singletons. The sample taken for sequencing was naive CD4+ T cells from PBMCs. Subset reported: CD45RA+ positively selected. These receptor sequences come from a man aged 18 to 29 in good health. Some clones in this sample may be carry-over from other donors' samples.

This clone turned up a few times. Other DNA sequences within the sample encode an identical CDR3. The chain joins TRBV30 to TRBJ2-1; D unresolved. V lost 1 base and J 5 bases, leaving 3 bases between the germline ends. The CDR3 extends over 11 amino acids. The germline CDR1 and CDR2 sequences are GTSNPN and SVGIG (reference sequence). CDR3 in DNA: TGTGCCTGGAGTGGAAACAATGAGCAGTTCTTC. It translates to CAWSGNNEQFF.

The gene calls are TRBV12-5 and TRBJ2-2, with a possible D match to TRBD1 (5 bases). CDR1 and CDR2 (germline): LGHNT, FRNRAP. The CDR3 loop spans 12 amino acids. V lost 4 bases, J lost 8 bases, and 8 bases lay in between. As DNA, the CDR3 is TGTGCTAGTGGTTCCCCAGGGGGGGAGCTGTTTTTT. Its translation: CASGSPGGELFF.

The V call is TRBV20-1, the J call TRBJ2-4, with D possibly matching TRBD1 (6 bases). This CDR3 spans 11 amino acids. Germline values: CDR1 DFQATT, CDR2 SNEGSKA (reference sequence). V was pared by 6 bases and J by 11 bases, with 14 bases between. The CDR3 region has the DNA TGCAGTGCAAGCGACAGGTTCCTTCAGTACTTC. Its protein product is CSASDRFLQYF.

This chain connects TRBV5-8 to TRBJ2-7; 10 nucleotides match TRBD2. V gave up 5 bases and J gave up 1 base; unmatched junction bases: 9. Germline values: CDR1 SGHTS, CDR2 YDEGEE. The CDR3 sequence is 16 residues long. The CDR3: CASSPPGLAVSYEQYF. CDR3 sequence (DNA): TGTGCCAGCAGTCCCCCCGGACTAGCGGTATCCTACGAGCAGTACTTC.

V usage is TRBV9 and J usage is TRBJ2-4, with 7 bases that match TRBD2. The germline CDR1 and CDR2 sequences are SGDLS and YYNGEE. V trimming: 0 bases; J trimming: 9 bases; junction bases outside the gene matches: 9. The CDR3 contains 15 residues. Here the CDR3 DNA reads TGTGCCAGCAGCGTAGAAGGGGCGGGAGCGGGCATTCAGTACTTC. Amino acid sequence: CASSVEGAGAGIQYF.

This chain connects TRBV11-1 to TRBJ2-3; D is uncertain. The CDR3 runs 14 residues. Germline CDR1 is SGHAT and CDR2 is FQDESV (reference sequence). V was shortened by 4 bases and J by 4 bases, with 12 bases between the two germline ends. CDR3 in DNA: TGTGCCAGCAGCTCTAGGGTACAGTCAGATACGCAGTATTTT. This sequence encodes CASSSRVQSDTQYF.

This clone was counted between two and nine times. The same CDR3 can be traced to other DNA sequences in this sample. The chain has TRBV19 and TRBJ1-5; 7 bases match TRBD1. CDR3 length: 13 amino acids. The V gene end was trimmed by 7 bases and the J gene end by 1 base; junction bases not matched to a gene: 1. CDR1 LNHDA and CDR2 SQIVND come from the germline V gene (reference sequence). CDR3 sequence: CASTRGSNQPQHF. The CDR3 DNA reads TGTGCCAGTACCAGGGGGAGCAATCAGCCCCAGCATTTT.

DNA of the CDR3: TGTGCCAGCAGCTTGAGGCTAGCGGGTAGCAATGAGCAGTTCTTC. Protein: CASSLRLAGSNEQFF. This chain connects TRBV5-6 to TRBJ2-1; 8 bases map to TRBD2. Trimming cost V 1 base and J 6 bases; bases outside gene matches: 6. The CDR3 is 15 residues long. Germline values: CDR1 SGHDT, CDR2 YYEEEE.

The chain uses TRBV5-1 and TRBJ2-4; TRBD2 might be the D (5 bases). CDR3 length equals 13 residues. The V gene's germline CDR1 is SGHRS and CDR2 YFSETQ. Trimming took 4 bases from V and 8 from J, leaving 13 bases between them. Here the CDR3 reads CASSPREMDIQYF. The DNA of the CDR3 is TGCGCCAGCAGCCCAAGGGAGATGGACATTCAGTACTTC.

This clone was detected once. This sequence joins TRBV9 and TRBJ2-1; 7 bases are shared with TRBD2. The CDR3 is 15 residues long. Germline loops: CDR1 SGDLS, CDR2 YYNGEE. The V and J ends lost 0 bases and 4 bases, in that order; junction bases with no gene match: 4. The CDR3 nucleotides read TGTGCCAGCAGCGTAGATGGGACTAAGTACAATGAGCAGTTCTTC. This gives the protein CASSVDGTKYNEQFF.

The V call is TRBV7-9, the J call TRBJ1-5; TRBD1 matches 9 bases. From germline, CDR1 is SEHNR and CDR2 FQNEAQ (reference sequence). V shed 5 bases, J shed 4 bases, and the junction held 6 bases outside the gene matches. This CDR3 has 15 residues. DNA for the CDR3: TGTGCCAGCAGCACCGGGACAGGGTTGAATCAGCCCCAGCATTTT. The encoded protein is CASSTGTGLNQPQHF.

The rearrangement uses TRBV27 and TRBJ2-1, with 11 positions matching TRBD1. The germline V gene encodes CDR1 MNHEY and CDR2 SMNVEV (reference sequence). The ends lost 5 bases at V and 8 bases at J; junction bases unmatched: 5. The CDR3 sequence is 14 residues long. The CDR3, as DNA: TGTGCCAGCAGTCGGGACAGGGGGGGGTATGAGCAGTTCTTC. Residues: CASSRDRGGYEQFF.